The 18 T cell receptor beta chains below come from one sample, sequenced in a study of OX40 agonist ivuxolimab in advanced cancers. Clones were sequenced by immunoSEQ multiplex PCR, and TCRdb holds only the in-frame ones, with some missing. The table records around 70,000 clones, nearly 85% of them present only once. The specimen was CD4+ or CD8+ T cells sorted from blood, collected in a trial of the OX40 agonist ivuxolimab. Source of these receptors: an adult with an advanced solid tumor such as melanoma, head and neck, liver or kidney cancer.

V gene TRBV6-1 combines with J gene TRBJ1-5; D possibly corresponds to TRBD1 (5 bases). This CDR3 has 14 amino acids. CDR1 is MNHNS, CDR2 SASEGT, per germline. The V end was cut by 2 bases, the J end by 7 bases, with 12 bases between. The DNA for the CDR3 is TGTGCCAGCAGTGAAATGCAGGGTGACCAGCCCCAGCATTTT. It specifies CASSEMQGDQPQHF.

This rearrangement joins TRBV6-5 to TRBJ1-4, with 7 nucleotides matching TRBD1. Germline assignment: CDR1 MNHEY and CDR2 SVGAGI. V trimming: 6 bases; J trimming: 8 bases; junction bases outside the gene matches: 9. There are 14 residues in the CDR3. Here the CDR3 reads CASRITGAAEKLFF. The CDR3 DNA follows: TGTGCCAGCAGAATTACAGGGGCGGCCGAAAAACTGTTTTTT.

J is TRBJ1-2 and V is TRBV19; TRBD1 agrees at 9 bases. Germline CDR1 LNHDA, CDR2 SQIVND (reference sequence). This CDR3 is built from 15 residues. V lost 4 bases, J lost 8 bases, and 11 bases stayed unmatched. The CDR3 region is CASSRLDRGPIGYTF. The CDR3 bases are TGTGCCAGTAGTAGACTGGACAGGGGCCCCATCGGCTACACCTTC.

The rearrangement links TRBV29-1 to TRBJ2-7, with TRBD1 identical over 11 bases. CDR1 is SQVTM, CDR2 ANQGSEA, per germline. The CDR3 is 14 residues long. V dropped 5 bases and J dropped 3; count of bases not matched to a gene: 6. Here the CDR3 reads CSVKGQGVGYEQYF. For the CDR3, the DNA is TGCAGCGTTAAGGGACAGGGGGTTGGCTACGAGCAGTACTTC.

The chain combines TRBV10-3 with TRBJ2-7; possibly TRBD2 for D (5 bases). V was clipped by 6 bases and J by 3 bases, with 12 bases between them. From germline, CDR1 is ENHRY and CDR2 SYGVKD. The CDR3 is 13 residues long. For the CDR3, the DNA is TGTGCCATCAGCCCCCGGACTGTCTACGAGCAGTACTTC. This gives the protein CAISPRTVYEQYF.

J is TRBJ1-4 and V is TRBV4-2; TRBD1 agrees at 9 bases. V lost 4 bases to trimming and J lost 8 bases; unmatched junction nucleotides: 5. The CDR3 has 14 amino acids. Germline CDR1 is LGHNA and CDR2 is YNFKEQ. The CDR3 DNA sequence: TGTGCCAGCAGCCTCGCGGGACAGGGCGAAAAACTGTTTTTT. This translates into CASSLAGQGEKLFF.

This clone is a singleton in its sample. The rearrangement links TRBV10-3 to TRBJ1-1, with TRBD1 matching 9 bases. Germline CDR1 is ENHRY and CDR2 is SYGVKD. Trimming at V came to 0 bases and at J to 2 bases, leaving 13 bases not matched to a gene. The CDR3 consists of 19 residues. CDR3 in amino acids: CAISESFGLTGGRNTEAFF. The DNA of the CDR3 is TGTGCCATCAGTGAGTCGTTTGGTTTGACAGGGGGAAGAAACACTGAAGCTTTCTTT.

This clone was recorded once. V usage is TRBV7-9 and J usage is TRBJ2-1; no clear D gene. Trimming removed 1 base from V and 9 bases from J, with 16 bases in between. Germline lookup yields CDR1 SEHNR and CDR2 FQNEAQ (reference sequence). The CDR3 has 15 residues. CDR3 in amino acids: CASSLGLSSDTEQFF. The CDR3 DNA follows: TGTGCCAGCAGCTTAGGCCTATCATCCGACACTGAGCAGTTCTTC.

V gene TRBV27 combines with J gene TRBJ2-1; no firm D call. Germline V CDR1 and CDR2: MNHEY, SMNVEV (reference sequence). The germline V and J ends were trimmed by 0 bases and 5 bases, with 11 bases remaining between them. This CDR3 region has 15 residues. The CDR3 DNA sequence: TGTGCCAGCAGTTTATCATGGCAGTTCGACAATGAGCAGTTCTTC. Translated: CASSLSWQFDNEQFF.

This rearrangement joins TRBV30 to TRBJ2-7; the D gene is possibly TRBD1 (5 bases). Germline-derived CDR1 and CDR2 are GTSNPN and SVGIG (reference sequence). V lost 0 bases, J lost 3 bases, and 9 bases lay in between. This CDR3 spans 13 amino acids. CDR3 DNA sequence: TGTGCCTGGAGTGTCTCTCAGGGCTACGAGCAGTACTTC. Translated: CAWSVSQGYEQYF.

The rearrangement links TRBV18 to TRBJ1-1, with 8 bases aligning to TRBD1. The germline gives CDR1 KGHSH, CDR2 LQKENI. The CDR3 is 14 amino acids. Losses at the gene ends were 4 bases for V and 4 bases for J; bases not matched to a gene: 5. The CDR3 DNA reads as TGTGCCAGCTCACAGGGACAGGCCCTCACTGAAGCTTTCTTT. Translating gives CASSQGQALTEAFF.

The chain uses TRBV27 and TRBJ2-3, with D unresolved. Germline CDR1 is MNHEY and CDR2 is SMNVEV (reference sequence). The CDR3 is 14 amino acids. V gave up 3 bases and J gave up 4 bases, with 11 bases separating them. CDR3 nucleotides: TGTGCCAGCAGTTTCGGCTACGGATCAGATACGCAGTATTTT. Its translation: CASSFGYGSDTQYF.

The CDR3 DNA reads as TGCGCCAGCAGCCCGACGGGACAGGGAGTAGAGACCCAGTACTTC. Protein sequence: CASSPTGQGVETQYF. The chain joins TRBV5-1 to TRBJ2-5; 9 bases fit TRBD1. The J segment lost 4 bases and the V segment lost 4 bases, leaving 8 bases of the junction unmatched. Germline lookup yields CDR1 SGHRS and CDR2 YFSETQ. The CDR3 loop spans 15 amino acids.

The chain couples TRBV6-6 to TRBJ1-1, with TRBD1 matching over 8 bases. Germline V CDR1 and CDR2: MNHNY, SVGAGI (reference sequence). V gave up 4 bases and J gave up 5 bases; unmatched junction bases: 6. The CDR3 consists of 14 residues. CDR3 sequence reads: CASSSQGAGTEAFF. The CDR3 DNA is TGTGCCAGCAGTTCCCAGGGGGCGGGTACTGAAGCTTTCTTT.

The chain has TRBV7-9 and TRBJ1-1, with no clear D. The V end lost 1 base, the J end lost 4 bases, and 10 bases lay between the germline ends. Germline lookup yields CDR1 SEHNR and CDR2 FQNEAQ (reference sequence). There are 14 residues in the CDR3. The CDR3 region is CASSLVAGFTEAFF. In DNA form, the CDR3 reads TGTGCCAGCAGCTTAGTTGCGGGGTTCACTGAAGCTTTCTTT.

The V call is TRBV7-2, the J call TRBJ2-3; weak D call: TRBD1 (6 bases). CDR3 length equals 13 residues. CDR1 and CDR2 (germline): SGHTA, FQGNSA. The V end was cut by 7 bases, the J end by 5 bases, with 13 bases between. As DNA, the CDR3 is TGTGCCAGCACCCTAGGGGGTCGAGATACGCAGTATTTT. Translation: CASTLGGRDTQYF. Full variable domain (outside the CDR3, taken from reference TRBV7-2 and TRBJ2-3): GAGVSQSPSNKVTEKGKDVELRCDPISGHTALYWYRQSLGQGLEFLIYFQGNSAPDKSGLPSDRFSAERTGGSVSTLTIQRTQQEDSAVYLCASTLGGRDTQYFGPGTRLTVL.

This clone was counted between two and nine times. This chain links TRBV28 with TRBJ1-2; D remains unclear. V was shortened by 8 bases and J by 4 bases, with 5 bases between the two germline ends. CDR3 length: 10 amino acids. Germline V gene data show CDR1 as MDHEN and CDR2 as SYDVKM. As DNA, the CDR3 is TGTGCCAGCCGTGGCTATGGCTACACCTTC. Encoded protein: CASRGYGYTF.

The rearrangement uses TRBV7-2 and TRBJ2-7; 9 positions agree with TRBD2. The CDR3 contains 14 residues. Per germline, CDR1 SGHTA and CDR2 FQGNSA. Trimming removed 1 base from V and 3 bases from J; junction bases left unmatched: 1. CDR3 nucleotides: TGTGCCAGCAGCTTAGATAGCGGGGGCTACGAGCAGTACTTC. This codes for CASSLDSGGYEQYF.